Below, 8 T cell receptor beta chains from the same sample are listed, as sequenced in a study of blood T cell repertoires in COVID-19. Repertoires were generated with immunoSEQ multiplex PCR, while TCRdb's copy carries only in-frame clones and drops some. The table lists 150,000 to 200,000 clones, about 85% of them singletons. The sequenced sample was peripheral blood. The receptors come from a woman between 70 and 85 years old with COVID-19, enrolled during active disease.

The gene calls are TRBV19 and TRBJ1-1; TRBD1 might be the D (5 bases). There are 14 residues in the CDR3. Germline V gives CDR1 LNHDA, CDR2 SQIVND (reference sequence). The V and J ends lost 2 bases and 6 bases respectively, with 13 bases between them. The CDR3 DNA reads as TGTGCCAGTAGTATAAGGGGCCTCCGGGCTGAAGCTTTCTTT. Encoded protein: CASSIRGLRAEAFF.

In its sample, this clone was seen a few times. The rearrangement joins TRBV2 to TRBJ2-2; D is unclear. V was cut by 6 bases and J by 7 bases, with 6 bases left in between. The CDR3 spans 11 residues. Germline CDR1 and CDR2: SNHLY and FYNNEI. CDR3 loop: CASRMSGELFF. CDR3 bases: TGTGCCAGCAGAATGAGCGGGGAGCTGTTTTTT. Together with reference TRBV2 and TRBJ2-2, the CDR3 gives the full variable domain: EPEVTQTPSHQVTQMGQEVILRCVPISNHLYFYWYRQILGQKVEFLVSFYNNEISEKSEIFDDQFSVERPDGSNFTLKIRSTKLEDSAMYFCASRMSGELFFGEGSRLTVL.

This chain joins TRBV5-5 and TRBJ1-2; 9 nucleotides align to TRBD1. The CDR3 loop spans 14 amino acids. Germline CDR1 is SGHKS and CDR2 is YYEKEE (reference sequence). V trimming: 6 bases; J trimming: 2 bases; junction bases outside the gene matches: 5. The CDR3 here is CASIPGTGNYGYTF. CDR3 in DNA: TGTGCCAGCATACCCGGGACAGGGAACTATGGCTACACCTTC. The variable domain in full, with the rest retrieved from reference TRBV5-5 and TRBJ1-2, is DAGVTQSPTHLIKTRGQQVTLRCSPISGHKSVSWYQQVLGQGPQFIFQYYEKEERGRGNFPDRFSARQFPNYSSELNVNALLLGDSALYLCASIPGTGNYGYTFGSGTRLTVV.

The chain links TRBV28 to TRBJ1-1; D unresolved. This CDR3 contains 12 residues. With 10 bases removed from V and 0 bases from J, the gap between germline ends came to 9 bases. From germline, CDR1 is MDHEN and CDR2 SYDVKM. CDR3: CATEAVNTEAFF. DNA of the CDR3: TGTGCCACCGAGGCAGTGAACACTGAAGCTTTCTTT.

The chain links TRBV7-2 to TRBJ1-1, with D unresolved. The CDR3 covers 14 residues. CDR1 is SGHTA, CDR2 FQGNSA, per germline. V was cut by 5 bases and J by 11 bases, with 21 bases left in between. The CDR3 DNA sequence: TGTGCCAGCAGCCCATCTAGGCGGGCAGCGGAGGCTTTCTTT. Protein product: CASSPSRRAAEAFF.

CDR3 loop: CASSLTGVLPKFF. The CDR3 nucleotides read TGTGCCAGCAGCCTGACAGGGGTCCTCCCGAAGTTCTTC. This sequence joins TRBV13 and TRBJ2-1; 8 nucleotides match TRBD1. The CDR3 is made up of 13 amino acids. Losses at the gene ends were 5 bases for V and 14 bases for J; bases not matched to a gene: 11. CDR1 is PRHDT, CDR2 FYEKMQ, per germline (reference sequence).

The chain has TRBV19 and TRBJ1-3; D not resolved. The V end was cut by 3 bases, the J end by 3 bases, with 3 bases between. The V gene's germline CDR1 is LNHDA and CDR2 SQIVND (reference sequence). CDR3 length equals 12 residues. The CDR3: CASSISGNTIYF. The CDR3 bases are TGTGCCAGTAGTATCAGTGGAAACACCATATATTTT.

This clone turned up a few times. The genes are TRBV3-1 (or the pseudogene TRBV3-2) and TRBJ1-2; D gene ambiguous. The V and J ends lost 1 base and 2 bases respectively, with 8 bases between them. The CDR3 totals 14 residues. In germline, CDR1 is LGHDT, CDR2 YNNKEL (reference sequence). As DNA, the CDR3 is TGTGCCAGCAGCCAAGTGGGCAGCAACTATGGCTACACCTTC. Translating gives CASSQVGSNYGYTF.